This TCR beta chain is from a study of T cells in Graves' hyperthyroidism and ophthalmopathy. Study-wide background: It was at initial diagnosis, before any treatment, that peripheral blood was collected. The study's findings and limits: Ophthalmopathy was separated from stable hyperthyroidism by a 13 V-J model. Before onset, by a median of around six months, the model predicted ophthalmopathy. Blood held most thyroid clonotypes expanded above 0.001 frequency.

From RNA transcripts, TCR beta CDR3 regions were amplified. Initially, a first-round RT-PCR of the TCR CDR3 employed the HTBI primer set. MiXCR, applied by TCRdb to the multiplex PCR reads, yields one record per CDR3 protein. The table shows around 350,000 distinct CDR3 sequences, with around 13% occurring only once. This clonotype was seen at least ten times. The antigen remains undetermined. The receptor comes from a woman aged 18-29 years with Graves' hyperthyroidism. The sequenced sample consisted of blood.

The CDR3 DNA reads TGTGCCAGCAGCTTATCGTGGCTAGCTAGTAATGAGCAGTTCTTC. Its translation is CASSLSWLASNEQFF. This chain links TRBV7-2 with TRBJ2-1; a weak D match, TRBD2 (5 bases). The germline V gene has CDR1 SGHTA and CDR2 FQGNSA. This CDR3 spans 15 amino acids. V was clipped by 2 bases and J by 7 bases, with 15 bases between them.